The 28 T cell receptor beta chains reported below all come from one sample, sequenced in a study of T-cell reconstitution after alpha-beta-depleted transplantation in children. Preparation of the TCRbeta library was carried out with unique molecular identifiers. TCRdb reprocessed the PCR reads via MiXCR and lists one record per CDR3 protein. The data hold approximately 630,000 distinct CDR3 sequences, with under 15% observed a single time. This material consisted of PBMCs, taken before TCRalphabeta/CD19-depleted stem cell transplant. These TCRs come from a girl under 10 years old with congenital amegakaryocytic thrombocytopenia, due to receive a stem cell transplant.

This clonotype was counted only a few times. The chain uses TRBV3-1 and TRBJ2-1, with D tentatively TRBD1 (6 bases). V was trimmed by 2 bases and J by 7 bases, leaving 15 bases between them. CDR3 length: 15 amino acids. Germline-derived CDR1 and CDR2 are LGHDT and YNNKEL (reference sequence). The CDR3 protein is CASSQPQGSWNEQFF. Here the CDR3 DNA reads TGTGCCAGCAGCCAACCCCAGGGGTCTTGGAATGAGCAGTTCTTC.

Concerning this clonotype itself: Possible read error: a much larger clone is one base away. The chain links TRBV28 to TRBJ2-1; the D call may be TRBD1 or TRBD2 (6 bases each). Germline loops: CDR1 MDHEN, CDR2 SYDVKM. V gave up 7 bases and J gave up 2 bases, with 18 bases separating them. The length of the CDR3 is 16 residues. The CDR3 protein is CASIGGTPITYNEQFF. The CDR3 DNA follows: TGTGCCAGCATTGGCGGGACACCTATTACCTACAATGAGCAGTTCTTC.

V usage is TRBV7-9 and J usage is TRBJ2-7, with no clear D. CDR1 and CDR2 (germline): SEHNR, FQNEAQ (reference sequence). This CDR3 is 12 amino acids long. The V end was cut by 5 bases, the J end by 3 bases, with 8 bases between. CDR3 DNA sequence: TGTGCCAGCAGCCGAGAACGCTACGAGCAGTACTTC. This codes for CASSRERYEQYF. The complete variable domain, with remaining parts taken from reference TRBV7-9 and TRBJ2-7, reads DTGVSQNPRHKITKRGQNVTFRCDPISEHNRLYWYRQTLGQGPEFLTYFQNEAQLEKSRLLSDRFSAERPKGSFSTLEIQRTEQGDSAMYLCASSRERYEQYFGPGTRLTVT.

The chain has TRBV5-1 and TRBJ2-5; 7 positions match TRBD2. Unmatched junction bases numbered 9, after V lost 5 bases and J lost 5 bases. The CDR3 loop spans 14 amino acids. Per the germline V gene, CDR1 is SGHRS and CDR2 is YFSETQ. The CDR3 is CASRPSGLRETQYF. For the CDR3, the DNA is TGCGCCAGCAGACCTAGCGGACTACGGGAGACCCAGTACTTC.

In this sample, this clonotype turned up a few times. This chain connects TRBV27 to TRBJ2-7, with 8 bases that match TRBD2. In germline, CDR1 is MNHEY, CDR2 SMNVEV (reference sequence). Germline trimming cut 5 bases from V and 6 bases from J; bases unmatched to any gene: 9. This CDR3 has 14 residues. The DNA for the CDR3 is TGTGCCAGCAGTCAGACCCGGACTAGCAGCGAGCAGTACTTC. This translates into CASSQTRTSSEQYF.

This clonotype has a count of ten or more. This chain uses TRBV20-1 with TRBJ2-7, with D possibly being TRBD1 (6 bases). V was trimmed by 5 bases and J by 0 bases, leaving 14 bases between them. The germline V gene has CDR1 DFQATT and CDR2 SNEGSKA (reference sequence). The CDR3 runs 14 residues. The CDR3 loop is CSAERTASSYEQYF. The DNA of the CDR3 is TGCAGTGCTGAACGGACAGCTAGCTCCTACGAGCAGTACTTC.

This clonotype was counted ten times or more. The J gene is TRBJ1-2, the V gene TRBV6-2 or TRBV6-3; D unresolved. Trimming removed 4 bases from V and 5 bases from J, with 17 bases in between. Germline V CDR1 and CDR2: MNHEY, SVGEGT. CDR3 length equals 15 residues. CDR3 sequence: CASSFQSAHLYGYTF. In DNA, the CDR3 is TGTGCCAGCAGTTTCCAGTCAGCCCATCTGTATGGCTACACCTTC.

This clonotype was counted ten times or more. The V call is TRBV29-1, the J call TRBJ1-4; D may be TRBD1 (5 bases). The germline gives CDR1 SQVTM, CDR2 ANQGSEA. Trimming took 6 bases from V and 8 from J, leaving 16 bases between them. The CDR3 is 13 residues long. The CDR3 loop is CSVDSPSEEKLFF. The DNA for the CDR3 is TGCAGCGTCGACAGCCCCTCAGAAGAAAAACTGTTTTTT.

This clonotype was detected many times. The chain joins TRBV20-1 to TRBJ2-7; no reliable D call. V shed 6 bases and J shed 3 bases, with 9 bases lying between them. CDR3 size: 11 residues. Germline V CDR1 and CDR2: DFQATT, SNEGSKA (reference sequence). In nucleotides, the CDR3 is TGCAGTGCACTCCTCGTCTACGAGCAGTACTTC. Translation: CSALLVYEQYF.

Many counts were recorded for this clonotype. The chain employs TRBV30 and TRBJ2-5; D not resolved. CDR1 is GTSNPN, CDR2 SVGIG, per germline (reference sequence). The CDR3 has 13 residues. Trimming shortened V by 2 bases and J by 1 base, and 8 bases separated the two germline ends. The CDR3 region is CAWSSGSQETQYF. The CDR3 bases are TGTGCCTGGAGTTCCGGGTCCCAAGAGACCCAGTACTTC.

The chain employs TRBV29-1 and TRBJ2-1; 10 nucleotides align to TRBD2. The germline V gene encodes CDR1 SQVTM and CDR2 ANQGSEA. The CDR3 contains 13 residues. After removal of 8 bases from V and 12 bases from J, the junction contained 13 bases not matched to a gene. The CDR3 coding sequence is TGCAGCTCTTCTACTAGCGGGACCTTCGCGCAGTTCTTC. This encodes CSSSTSGTFAQFF.

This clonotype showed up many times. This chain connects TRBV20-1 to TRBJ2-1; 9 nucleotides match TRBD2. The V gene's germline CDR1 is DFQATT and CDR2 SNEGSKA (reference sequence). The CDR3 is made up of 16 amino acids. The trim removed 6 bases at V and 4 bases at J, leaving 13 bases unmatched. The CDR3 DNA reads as TGCAGTGCCCCCTCTACTAGCGGGCGAGCTTACAATGAGCAGTTCTTC. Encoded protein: CSAPSTSGRAYNEQFF.

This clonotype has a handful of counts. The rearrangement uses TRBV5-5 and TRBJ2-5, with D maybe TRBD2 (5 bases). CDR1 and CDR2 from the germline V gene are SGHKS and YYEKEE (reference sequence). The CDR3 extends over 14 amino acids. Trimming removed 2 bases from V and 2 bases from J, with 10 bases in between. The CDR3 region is CASSFPAAQETQYF. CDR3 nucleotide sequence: TGTGCCAGCAGCTTTCCAGCGGCTCAAGAGACCCAGTACTTC.

Here the CDR3 reads CASGTGSSYNEQFF. For the CDR3, the DNA is TGCGCCAGCGGGACAGGGAGCTCCTACAATGAGCAGTTCTTC. This chain uses TRBV5-1 with TRBJ2-1, with 9 bases identical to TRBD1. The V gene's germline CDR1 is SGHRS and CDR2 YFSETQ. The CDR3 loop spans 14 amino acids. The V segment lost 7 bases and the J segment 0 bases; nucleotides outside the gene matches: 2.

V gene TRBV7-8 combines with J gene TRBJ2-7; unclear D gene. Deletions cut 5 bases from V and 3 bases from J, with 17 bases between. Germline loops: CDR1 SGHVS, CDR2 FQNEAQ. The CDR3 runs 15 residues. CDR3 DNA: TGTGCCAGCAGCGAACGGAGACCCATGGGCTACGAGCAGTACTTC. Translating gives CASSERRPMGYEQYF.

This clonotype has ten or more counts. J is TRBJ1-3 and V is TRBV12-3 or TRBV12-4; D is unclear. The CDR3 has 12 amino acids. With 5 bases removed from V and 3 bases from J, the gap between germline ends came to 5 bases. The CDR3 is CASSPVGNTIYF. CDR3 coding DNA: TGTGCCAGCAGTCCCGTTGGAAACACCATATATTTT.

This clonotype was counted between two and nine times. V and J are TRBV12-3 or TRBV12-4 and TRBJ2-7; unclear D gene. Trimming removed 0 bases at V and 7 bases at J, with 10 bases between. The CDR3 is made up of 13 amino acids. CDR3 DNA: TGTGCCAGCAGTTTAGCGCACCTACTAGAGCAGTACTTC. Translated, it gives CASSLAHLLEQYF.

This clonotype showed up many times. CDR3 residues: CASSYEWGDEQFF. CDR3 bases: TGTGCCAGCAGTTACGAATGGGGGGATGAGCAGTTCTTC. J is TRBJ2-1 and V is TRBV6-6; D possibly corresponds to TRBD2 (6 bases). Per the germline V gene, CDR1 is MNHNY and CDR2 is SVGAGI (reference sequence). CDR3 length: 13 amino acids. Trimming removed 2 bases from V and 8 bases from J, with 10 bases in between.

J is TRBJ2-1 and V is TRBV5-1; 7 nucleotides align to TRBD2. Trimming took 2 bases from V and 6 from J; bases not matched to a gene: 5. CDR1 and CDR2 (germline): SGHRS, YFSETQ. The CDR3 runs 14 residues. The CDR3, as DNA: TGCGCCAGCAGCTTCCTAGCGGAGGGCAATGAGCAGTTCTTC. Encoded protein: CASSFLAEGNEQFF.

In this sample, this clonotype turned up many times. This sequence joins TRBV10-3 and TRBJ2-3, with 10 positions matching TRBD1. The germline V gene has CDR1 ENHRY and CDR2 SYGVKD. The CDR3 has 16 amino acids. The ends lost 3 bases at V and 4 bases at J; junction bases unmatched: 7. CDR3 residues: CAISERGQGNADTQYF. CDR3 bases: TGTGCCATCAGTGAAAGGGGACAGGGGAACGCAGATACGCAGTATTTT.

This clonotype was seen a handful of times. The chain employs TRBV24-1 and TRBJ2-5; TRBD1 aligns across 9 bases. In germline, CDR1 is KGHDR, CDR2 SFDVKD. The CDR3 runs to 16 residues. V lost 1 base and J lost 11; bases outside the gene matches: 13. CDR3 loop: CATSDFRSGTGRTQYF. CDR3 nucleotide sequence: TGTGCCACCAGTGATTTTAGATCCGGGACAGGGAGGACTCAGTACTTC.

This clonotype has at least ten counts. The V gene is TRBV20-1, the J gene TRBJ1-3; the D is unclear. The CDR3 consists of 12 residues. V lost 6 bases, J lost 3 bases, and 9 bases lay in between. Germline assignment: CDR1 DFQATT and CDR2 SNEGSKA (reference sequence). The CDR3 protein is CSAPGFGNTIYF. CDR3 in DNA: TGCAGTGCCCCGGGATTTGGAAACACCATATATTTT.

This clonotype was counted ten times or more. The CDR3 region is CSGRSSYEQYF. The CDR3 nucleotides read TGCAGCGGTAGGAGCTCCTACGAGCAGTACTTC. The V call is TRBV29-1, the J call TRBJ2-7, with D uncertain. Germline V gene lookup returns CDR1 SQVTM and CDR2 ANQGSEA. The CDR3 totals 11 residues. Trimming cost V 7 bases and J 0 bases, with 7 bases left between them.

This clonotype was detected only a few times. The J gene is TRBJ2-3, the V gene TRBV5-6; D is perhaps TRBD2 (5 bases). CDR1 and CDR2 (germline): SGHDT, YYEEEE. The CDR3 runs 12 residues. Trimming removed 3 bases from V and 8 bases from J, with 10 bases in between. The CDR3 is CASSWTDGTQYF. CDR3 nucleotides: TGTGCCAGCAGCTGGACTGATGGTACGCAGTATTTT.

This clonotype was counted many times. The CDR3 DNA follows: TGCAGTGCTAGAAAACAGGGAGACACTGAAGCTTTCTTT. Protein sequence: CSARKQGDTEAFF. V is TRBV20-1 and J is TRBJ1-1; TRBD1 might be the D (6 bases). CDR3 size: 13 residues. Germline assignment: CDR1 DFQATT and CDR2 SNEGSKA (reference sequence). The ends were cut back, 2 bases at V and 3 bases at J, with 10 bases in the middle.

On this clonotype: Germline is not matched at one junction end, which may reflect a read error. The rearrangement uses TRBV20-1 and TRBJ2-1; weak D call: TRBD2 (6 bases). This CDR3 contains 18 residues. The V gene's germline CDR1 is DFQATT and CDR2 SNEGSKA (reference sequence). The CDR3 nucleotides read TGCTGTGCCGAAGGAGGTTGGGCAGACGCTCCTGGAGGGAATGAGCAGTTCTTC. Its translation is CCAEGGWADAPGGNEQFF.

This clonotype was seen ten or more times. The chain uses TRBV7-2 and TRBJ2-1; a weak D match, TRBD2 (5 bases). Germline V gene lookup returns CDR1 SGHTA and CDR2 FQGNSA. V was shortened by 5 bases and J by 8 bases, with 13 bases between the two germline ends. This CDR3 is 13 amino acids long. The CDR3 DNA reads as TGTGCCAGCAGCAAACTAGGGTCTGATGAGCAGTTCTTC. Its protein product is CASSKLGSDEQFF.

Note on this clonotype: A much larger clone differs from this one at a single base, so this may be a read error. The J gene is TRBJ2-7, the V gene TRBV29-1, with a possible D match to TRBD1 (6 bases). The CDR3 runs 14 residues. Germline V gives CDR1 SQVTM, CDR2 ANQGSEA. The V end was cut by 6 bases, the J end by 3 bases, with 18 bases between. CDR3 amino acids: CSVLHRALHYEQYF. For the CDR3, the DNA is TGCAGCGTCCTACACAGGGCTCTTCACTACGAGCAGTACTTC.